What follows are 8 T cell receptor beta chains derived from one specimen sequenced in a study of blood T cell repertoires in COVID-19. TCRdb's table, derived via immunoSEQ multiplex PCR, lists solely in-frame clones and lacks some. This sample has fewer than 250,000 clones; around nine tenths occur once, and the top ten carry roughly 2.5%. The sequencing input was peripheral blood. The receptor set was obtained from a woman aged 60 to 75 with acute or convalescent COVID-19.

The chain uses TRBV6-5 and TRBJ2-5; D is perhaps TRBD1 (6 bases). The V and J ends lost 6 bases and 4 bases respectively, with 15 bases between them. The germline CDR1 and CDR2 sequences are MNHEY and SVGAGI. This CDR3 spans 14 amino acids. The CDR3 here is CASRLTGIIETQYF. The CDR3 DNA is TGTGCCAGCAGGTTGACAGGAATAATAGAGACCCAGTACTTC.

The gene calls are TRBV15 and TRBJ2-4; TRBD1 matches at 7 bases. Germline V gene sequence: CDR1 LNHNV, CDR2 YYDKDF (reference sequence). With 3 bases clipped from V and 6 bases from J, the junction kept 5 bases outside the gene matches. This CDR3 has 14 residues. Here the CDR3 DNA reads TGTGCCACCAGCAGGAGAGACAGGGTAAACATTCAGTACTTC. Translation gives CATSRRDRVNIQYF.

This chain joins TRBV5-1 and TRBJ2-5, with 10 bases aligning to TRBD2. V lost 6 bases, J lost 5 bases, and 13 bases stayed unmatched. CDR3 length: 16 residues. CDR1 SGHRS and CDR2 YFSETQ come from the germline V gene. CDR3 in amino acids: CASTRSLAGVGETQYF. DNA of the CDR3: TGCGCCAGCACCCGAAGTCTAGCGGGAGTTGGGGAGACCCAGTACTTC. The whole variable domain, remainder taken from reference TRBV5-1 and TRBJ2-5, is KAGVTQTPRYLIKTRGQQVTLSCSPISGHRSVSWYQQTPGQGLQFLFEYFSETQRNKGNFPGRFSGRQFSNSRSEMNVSTLELGDSALYLCASTRSLAGVGETQYFGPGTRLLVL.

Regarding this clone: The junction differs from germline at one of its ends, possibly a read error. The chain has TRBV7-7 and TRBJ2-3; 10 positions agree with TRBD2. Germline values: CDR1 SSHAT, CDR2 FNYEAQ (reference sequence). The CDR3 extends over 15 amino acids. The CDR3 nucleotides are TGTGCTAGCAGCCCCAGCGGGGGGGGAATAGATACGCAGTATTTT. Translating it yields CASSPSGGGIDTQYF.

V and J are TRBV7-2 and TRBJ2-5, with 10 bases identical to TRBD2. Germline V gene lookup returns CDR1 SGHTA and CDR2 FQGNSA. The trim removed 4 bases at V and 5 bases at J, leaving 13 bases unmatched. The CDR3 covers 17 residues. The CDR3 sequence is CASSSRPWTSGHETQYF. CDR3 coding DNA: TGTGCCAGCAGCTCCCGCCCTTGGACTAGCGGACACGAGACCCAGTACTTC.

The rearrangement uses TRBV19 and TRBJ1-5, with a weak D call TRBD1 (6 bases). With 5 bases removed from V and 2 bases from J, the gap between germline ends came to 16 bases. The CDR3 is 16 residues long. Looked up from germline, CDR1 is LNHDA and CDR2 is SQIVND (reference sequence). The CDR3 nucleotides read TGTGCCAGTAGTGCATCCACAGGGACGGGCAATCAGCCCCAGCATTTT. It is translated as CASSASTGTGNQPQHF.

J is TRBJ1-4 and V is TRBV12-3 or TRBV12-4; TRBD1 might be the D (5 bases). The V gene lost 6 bases and the J gene lost 8 bases, with 13 bases spanning the gap. This CDR3 region has 13 residues. For the CDR3, the DNA is TGTGCCAGCAGCAATTCAGGGCGGGAAAAACTGTTTTTT. The encoded protein is CASSNSGREKLFF.

This clone was counted a single time. The chain carries TRBV12-3 or TRBV12-4 and TRBJ2-1, with D unresolved. V was cut by 3 bases and J by 6 bases, with 9 bases left in between. CDR3 length: 13 residues. Written as DNA, the CDR3 is TGTGCCAGCAGTTTCCGGTCGGGCAATGAGCAGTTCTTC. Its protein is CASSFRSGNEQFF.